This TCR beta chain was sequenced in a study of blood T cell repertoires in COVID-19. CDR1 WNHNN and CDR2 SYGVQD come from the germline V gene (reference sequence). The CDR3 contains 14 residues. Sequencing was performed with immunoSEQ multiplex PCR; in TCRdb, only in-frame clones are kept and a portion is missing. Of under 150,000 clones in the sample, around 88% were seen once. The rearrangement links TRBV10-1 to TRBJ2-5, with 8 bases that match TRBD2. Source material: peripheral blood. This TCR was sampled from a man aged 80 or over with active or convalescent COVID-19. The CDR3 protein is CAPEVVAGKETQYF. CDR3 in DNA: TGCGCACCAGAGGTTGTAGCGGGGAAAGAGACCCAGTACTTC.